The source of this T cell receptor (beta chain) is a study of T-cell memory formation after mild COVID-19. This clonotype was counted a few times. Its target is unknown. Employing constant-segment primers, 5'RACE generated TCR alpha and TCR beta cDNA libraries bearing sample barcodes and UMIs. MiXCR, applied by TCRdb to the 5' RACE reads, yields one record per CDR3 protein. The profile shows approximately 580,000 distinct CDR3 sequences, 20% of them singletons. Trimming shortened V by 0 bases and J by 4 bases, and 7 bases separated the two germline ends. There are 14 residues in the CDR3. Germline V CDR1 and CDR2: MNHEY, SVGEGT. General study points: Pre-infection memory already had some responding clones, implying cross-reactive memory joined. Clones contracting over day 15 to 85 were CD4/CD8 balanced, with later expanders leaning CD4+.

The sequencing input was PBMCs or a T cell subset sorted from them (not recorded which). This chain joins TRBV6-2 or TRBV6-3 and TRBJ2-1; D gene ambiguous. The TCR was taken from an adult woman who had mild COVID-19 (a few samples of this study predate the infection). Cell type and time point are not known. As DNA, the CDR3 is TGTGCCAGCAGTTACTCGATGGGTTACAATGAGCAGTTCTTC. It is translated as CASSYSMGYNEQFF.